The T cell receptor beta chain described here comes from a study of blood T cell repertoires in COVID-19. The wider study: T cells, B-cell-depleted T cells, or PBMCs supplied cDNA or gDNA.

In the study's own analysis: Reference gene primer amplification gave nucleated cell count estimates. Profiling relied on immunoSEQ multiplex PCR, and the TCRdb table lists in-frame clones only, not all of them. The V and J calls and clone size come from that table; D and trimming were worked out from the DNA. The sample contains 140,000 or so clones, 80% of which appear only once. This clonotype originated in a man in his 70s who had recovered from COVID-19. The sequencing input was peripheral blood.

In DNA, the CDR3 is TGTGCCAGCAGTTTAACAGGGCTCACTGAAGCTTTCTTT. This gives the protein CASSLTGLTEAFF. The chain employs TRBV12-3 or TRBV12-4 and TRBJ1-1; a possible D gene is TRBD1 (6 bases). The CDR3 has 13 amino acids. V dropped 2 bases and J dropped 4 bases, with 8 bases sitting between them.